The 27 T cell receptor beta chains given below trace back to one sample, sequenced in a study of cytomegalovirus exposure and HLA in healthy donors. The PCR was carried out with 60 Vbeta primers and 13 Jbeta primers. Data came from immunoSEQ multiplex PCR; TCRdb stores just in-frame clones and leaves some out. The sample holds roughly 200,000 clones; 70% to 80% are singletons and the top ten take 2.5% to 3%. Sequencing was performed on PBMCs. Receptors were obtained from a woman in her sixties in good health and CMV-seropositive.

This clone has more than one count but fewer than ten. The chain is built from TRBV25-1 and TRBJ1-1; possible D gene TRBD1, 5 bases. The V and J ends lost 1 base and 10 bases respectively, with 16 bases between them. Germline CDR1 and CDR2: MGHDK and SYGVNS. The CDR3 sequence is 14 residues long. The CDR3 region is CASSESGGAVVAFF. The CDR3 DNA reads as TGTGCCAGCAGTGAATCCGGAGGGGCGGTCGTAGCTTTCTTT.

The CDR3: CASSRQNYGYTF. As DNA, the CDR3 is TGTGCCAGCAGCCGACAGAACTATGGCTACACCTTC. The gene calls are TRBV11-1 and TRBJ1-2, with D maybe TRBD1 (5 bases). The V and J ends lost 5 bases and 2 bases respectively, with 6 bases between them. This CDR3 spans 12 amino acids. Germline lookup yields CDR1 SGHAT and CDR2 FQDESV (reference sequence).

The chain couples TRBV7-9 to TRBJ1-1, with 9 bases fitting TRBD1. The CDR3 loop spans 15 amino acids. The junction had 4 bases not matched to a gene; V was cut back by 4 bases and J by 1 base. CDR1 SEHNR and CDR2 FQNEAQ come from the germline V gene (reference sequence). The CDR3 loop reads CASSSWTGANTEAFF. CDR3 DNA sequence: TGTGCCAGCAGCTCTTGGACAGGGGCGAACACTGAAGCTTTCTTT. Full variable domain (remainder filled in from reference TRBV7-9 and TRBJ1-1): DTGVSQNPRHKITKRGQNVTFRCDPISEHNRLYWYRQTLGQGPEFLTYFQNEAQLEKSRLLSDRFSAERPKGSFSTLEIQRTEQGDSAMYLCASSSWTGANTEAFFGQGTRLTVV.

This clone was seen a handful of times. V and J are TRBV5-1 and TRBJ2-2; D gene unclear. Trimming took off 4 bases at V and 5 bases at J, with 9 bases between the two ends. Germline V CDR1 and CDR2: SGHRS, YFSETQ. The CDR3 sequence is 13 residues long. The CDR3 coding sequence is TGCGCCAGCAGCCTAAGTATTACCGGGGAGCTGTTTTTT. Translation gives CASSLSITGELFF.

This clone showed up just a few times. V usage is TRBV2 and J usage is TRBJ2-7, with a tentative D call TRBD2 (5 bases). Germline lookup yields CDR1 SNHLY and CDR2 FYNNEI. This CDR3 comprises 14 residues. The ends were cut back, 6 bases at V and 0 bases at J, with 12 bases in the middle. The CDR3 nucleotides are TGTGCCAGCAGAAAGGACGGGAACTCCTACGAGCAGTACTTC. The encoded protein is CASRKDGNSYEQYF.

Only a few counts were recorded for this clone. The chain joins TRBV5-1 to TRBJ2-2; 8 nucleotides line up with TRBD1. From germline, CDR1 is SGHRS and CDR2 YFSETQ. The CDR3 runs to 15 residues. V dropped 2 bases and J dropped 1; count of bases not matched to a gene: 1. The CDR3 loop reads CASSLGQGNTGELFF. The DNA of the CDR3 is TGCGCCAGCAGCTTAGGACAGGGGAACACCGGGGAGCTGTTTTTT.

This clone was picked up a small number of times. V and J are TRBV7-6 and TRBJ1-4; no firm D call. There are 16 residues in the CDR3. V gave up 1 base and J gave up 5 bases, with 14 bases separating them. The germline V gene encodes CDR1 SGHVS and CDR2 FNYEAQ. The CDR3, as DNA: TGTGCCAGCAGCTTAGGAATGTGGGCCTTGAATGAAAAACTGTTTTTT. It translates to CASSLGMWALNEKLFF.

The V call is TRBV7-9, the J call TRBJ2-7; perhaps TRBD2 as D (5 bases). The CDR3 is made up of 15 amino acids. Germline V gene lookup returns CDR1 SEHNR and CDR2 FQNEAQ (reference sequence). Trimming cost V 5 bases and J 2 bases, with 16 bases left between them. The CDR3 region is CASSPGRRGAYEQYF. CDR3 nucleotides: TGTGCCAGCAGCCCTGGGCGACGGGGAGCCTACGAGCAGTACTTC.

The V and J genes are TRBV13 and TRBJ2-3; 12 positions agree with TRBD2. CDR1 and CDR2 (germline): PRHDT, FYEKMQ (reference sequence). V shed 5 bases, J shed 2 bases, and the junction held 5 bases outside the gene matches. The CDR3 is 16 residues long. CDR3 sequence reads: CASSTRLAGATDTQYF. DNA for the CDR3: TGTGCCAGCAGCACCCGACTAGCGGGGGCCACAGATACGCAGTATTTT. The whole variable domain, filled in from reference TRBV13 and TRBJ2-3, reads AAGVIQSPRHLIKEKRETATLKCYPIPRHDTVYWYQQGPGQDPQFLISFYEKMQSDKGSIPDRFSAQQFSDYHSELNMSSLELGDSALYFCASSTRLAGATDTQYFGPGTRLTVL.

The chain uses TRBV7-2 and TRBJ1-2; a weak D match, TRBD1 (5 bases). The CDR3 length is 14 residues. CDR1 and CDR2 (germline): SGHTA, FQGNSA. Trimming removed 5 bases from V and 4 bases from J, with 14 bases in between. In DNA form, the CDR3 reads TGTGCCAGCAGCGCCCAGGGTTTTGGCTATGGCTACACCTTC. Residues: CASSAQGFGYGYTF.

This clone was seen just once. The chain combines TRBV14 with TRBJ2-1, with D possibly being TRBD2 (5 bases). This CDR3 is built from 15 residues. Trimming pared 1 base from V and 6 bases from J, leaving 13 bases between. Germline lookup yields CDR1 SGHDN and CDR2 FVKESK. The CDR3 loop is CASSQGTGEINEQFF. The CDR3 DNA follows: TGTGCCAGCAGCCAAGGGACCGGGGAAATCAATGAGCAGTTCTTC.

This clone appeared a single time. J is TRBJ1-2 and V is TRBV5-1, with TRBD1 matching 12 bases. The CDR3 consists of 15 residues. Germline CDR1 and CDR2: SGHRS and YFSETQ. V trimming: 4 bases; J trimming: 7 bases; junction bases outside the gene matches: 8. The CDR3: CASSPGGTGGSGYTF. The CDR3 region has the DNA TGCGCCAGCAGCCCAGGCGGGACAGGGGGCTCTGGCTACACCTTC. The full variable domain, its missing parts supplied by reference TRBV5-1 and TRBJ1-2, is KAGVTQTPRYLIKTRGQQVTLSCSPISGHRSVSWYQQTPGQGLQFLFEYFSETQRNKGNFPGRFSGRQFSNSRSEMNVSTLELGDSALYLCASSPGGTGGSGYTFGSGTRLTVV.

The chain couples TRBV7-2 to TRBJ2-3, with TRBD2 identical over 9 bases. CDR1 and CDR2 (germline): SGHTA, FQGNSA. Trimming took 5 bases from V and 2 from J; bases not matched to a gene: 5. The CDR3 contains 15 residues. In DNA form, the CDR3 reads TGTGCCAGCAGCCTCCAGCGGGGGGTCACAGATACGCAGTATTTT. Translation: CASSLQRGVTDTQYF.

This sequence joins TRBV7-3 and TRBJ1-1, with a possible D match to TRBD1 (6 bases). The CDR3 runs 15 residues. Germline-derived CDR1 and CDR2 are SGHTA and FQGTGA. Trimming took 5 bases from V and 3 from J, leaving 16 bases between them. This CDR3 reads CASSATGRGDTEAFF. The DNA for the CDR3 is TGTGCCAGCAGCGCGACAGGACGGGGGGACACTGAAGCTTTCTTT.

This clone showed up just once. The chain joins TRBV4-2 to TRBJ2-3, with D maybe TRBD2 (6 bases). Trimming shortened V by 4 bases and J by 3 bases, and 20 bases separated the two germline ends. The CDR3 length is 17 residues. Per the germline V gene, CDR1 is LGHNA and CDR2 is YNFKEQ. The CDR3 sequence is CASSPSPTGVSTDTQYF. The CDR3 DNA reads TGTGCCAGCAGCCCAAGCCCTACGGGAGTAAGTACAGATACGCAGTATTTT.

The CDR3, as DNA: TGCGCCAGCAGTGACCAGCCAACGGGCACCGGGGAGCTGTTTTTT. This gives the protein CASSDQPTGTGELFF. This chain joins TRBV10-2 and TRBJ2-2, with D hard to call. Trimming took off 3 bases at V and 4 bases at J, with 12 bases between the two ends. CDR1 is WSHSY, CDR2 SAAADI, per germline. The CDR3 extends over 15 amino acids.

The J gene is TRBJ2-7, the V gene TRBV7-8; 15 bases fit TRBD2. V lost 8 bases, J lost 4 bases, and 9 bases stayed unmatched. This CDR3 has 16 residues. Germline CDR1 reads SGHVS; CDR2 reads FQNEAQ. The CDR3 nucleotides read TGTGCCAGCGGCGGACTAGCGGGAGGGTCTCGGTACGAGCAGTACTTC. Its translation is CASGGLAGGSRYEQYF.

The gene calls are TRBV29-1 and TRBJ2-3, with 8 nucleotides matching TRBD1. Germline V CDR1 and CDR2: SQVTM, ANQGSEA. J was trimmed by 2 bases and V by 5 bases; bases with no gene match: 6. CDR3 length equals 14 residues. CDR3 sequence reads: CSVQGTGFTDTQYF. The CDR3 region has the DNA TGCAGCGTTCAGGGGACAGGTTTCACAGATACGCAGTATTTT.

V usage is TRBV7-6 and J usage is TRBJ2-3; D remains unclear. The germline CDR1 and CDR2 sequences are SGHVS and FNYEAQ. V lost 5 bases and J lost 6, with 9 bases in between. The CDR3 sequence is 12 residues long. The CDR3 DNA reads TGTGCCAGCAGCCACTATGGGGATACGCAGTATTTT. It is translated as CASSHYGDTQYF.

Remarks on this clone: Other DNA sequences in this sample translate to the same CDR3. The chain combines TRBV6-5 with TRBJ1-3; D unclear. Trimming shortened V by 4 bases and J by 0 bases, and 7 bases separated the two germline ends. This CDR3 spans 14 amino acids. CDR1 and CDR2 from the germline V gene are MNHEY and SVGAGI. CDR3 nucleotides: TGTGCCAGCAGTTTCCCAGGCTCTGGAAACACCATATATTTT. Translating gives CASSFPGSGNTIYF.

Of note for this clone: Other DNA sequences in the sample encode the same CDR3. This chain uses TRBV2 with TRBJ2-7, with 10 bases identical to TRBD1. The CDR3 is 12 amino acids. Germline CDR1 SNHLY, CDR2 FYNNEI. The junction had 4 bases not matched to a gene; V was cut back by 11 bases and J by 3 bases. The CDR3 here is CASRDRGYEQYF. The CDR3 DNA is TGTGCCTCAAGGGACAGGGGCTACGAGCAGTACTTC.

CDR3 sequence: CASSLYSTRIGEQYF. In nucleotides, the CDR3 is TGTGCCAGCAGCTTATATTCGACTAGAATCGGTGAGCAGTACTTC. The chain carries TRBV7-2 and TRBJ2-7, with a possible D match to TRBD2 (6 bases). This CDR3 is built from 15 residues. Germline CDR1 and CDR2: SGHTA and FQGNSA. The V and J ends lost 2 bases and 7 bases respectively, with 18 bases between them.

The chain links TRBV28 to TRBJ1-4, with TRBD1 matching 7 bases. The V segment lost 7 bases and the J segment 8 bases; nucleotides outside the gene matches: 7. Germline-derived CDR1 and CDR2 are MDHEN and SYDVKM. The CDR3 totals 13 residues. DNA for the CDR3: TGTGCCAGCACGGGACAGTTCGGGGAAAAACTGTTTTTT. Protein: CASTGQFGEKLFF.

The rearrangement joins TRBV7-9 to TRBJ1-1; no firm D call. The germline CDR1 and CDR2 sequences are SEHNR and FQNEAQ (reference sequence). V lost 5 bases to trimming and J lost 4 bases, with 11 bases between them. The CDR3 runs 13 residues. CDR3 sequence: CASSEARLTEAFF. In nucleotides, the CDR3 is TGTGCCAGCAGCGAGGCCAGACTCACTGAAGCTTTCTTT.

The CDR3 DNA follows: TGTGCCAGCTCACGAGGACAGGGGGTCTACAATGAGCAGTTCTTC. Translating it yields CASSRGQGVYNEQFF. The J gene is TRBJ2-1, the V gene TRBV18; TRBD1 agrees at 10 bases. The ends lost 4 bases at V and 3 bases at J; junction bases unmatched: 3. The germline gives CDR1 KGHSH, CDR2 LQKENI. The CDR3 runs 15 residues.

This sequence joins TRBV18 and TRBJ1-3; D is unresolved. V gave up 1 base and J gave up 5 bases, with 6 bases separating them. The CDR3 runs to 13 residues. Germline CDR1 and CDR2: KGHSH and LQKENI. The CDR3 bases are TGTGCCAGCTCACCACGTCAGAGAAACACCATATATTTT. Translating gives CASSPRQRNTIYF.

This chain joins TRBV5-1 and TRBJ1-1; the match to TRBD1 covers 7 bases. Trimming at V came to 4 bases and at J to 0 bases, leaving 6 bases not matched to a gene. The CDR3 runs to 15 residues. Germline CDR1 SGHRS, CDR2 YFSETQ. The CDR3 reads CASSPGQPLNTEAFF. CDR3 nucleotide sequence: TGCGCCAGCAGCCCGGGACAGCCGTTGAACACTGAAGCTTTCTTT.